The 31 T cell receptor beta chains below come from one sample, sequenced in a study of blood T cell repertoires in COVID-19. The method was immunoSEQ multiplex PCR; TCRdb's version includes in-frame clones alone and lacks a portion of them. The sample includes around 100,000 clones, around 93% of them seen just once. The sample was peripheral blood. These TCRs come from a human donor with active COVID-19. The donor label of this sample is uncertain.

This CDR3 reads CASSLIGDQPQHF. DNA for the CDR3: TGTGCCAGCAGCTTAATAGGGGATCAGCCCCAGCATTTT. This sequence joins TRBV7-2 and TRBJ1-5; D might be TRBD1 (5 bases). Per germline, CDR1 SGHTA and CDR2 FQGNSA. The V and J ends lost 2 bases and 5 bases respectively, with 7 bases between them. This CDR3 spans 13 amino acids.

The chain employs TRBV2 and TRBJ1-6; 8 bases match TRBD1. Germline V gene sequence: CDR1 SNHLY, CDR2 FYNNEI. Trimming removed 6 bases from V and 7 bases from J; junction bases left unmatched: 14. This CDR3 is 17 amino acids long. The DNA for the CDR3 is TGTGCCAGCAGATTGAGCCCAGGGGGCTCGTGGAATTCACCCCTCCACTTT. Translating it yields CASRLSPGGSWNSPLHF.

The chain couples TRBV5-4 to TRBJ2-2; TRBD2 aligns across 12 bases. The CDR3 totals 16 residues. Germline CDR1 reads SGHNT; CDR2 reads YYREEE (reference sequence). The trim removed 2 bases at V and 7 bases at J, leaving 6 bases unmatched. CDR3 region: CASSLGLAGQDGELFF. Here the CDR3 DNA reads TGTGCCAGCAGCTTAGGACTAGCGGGGCAGGACGGGGAGCTGTTTTTT.

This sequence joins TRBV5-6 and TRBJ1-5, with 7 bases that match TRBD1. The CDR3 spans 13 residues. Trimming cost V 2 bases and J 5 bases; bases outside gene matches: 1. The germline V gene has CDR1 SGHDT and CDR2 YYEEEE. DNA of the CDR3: TGTGCCAGCAGCTTCGACAGGGATCAGCCCCAGCATTTT. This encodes CASSFDRDQPQHF.

The CDR3 protein is CASSWTGGLQETQYF. CDR3 DNA: TGTGCCAGCAGTTGGACAGGGGGCCTACAAGAGACCCAGTACTTC. The V and J genes are TRBV27 and TRBJ2-5; 11 bases are shared with TRBD1. This CDR3 is built from 15 residues. Germline V gene lookup returns CDR1 MNHEY and CDR2 SMNVEV (reference sequence). Germline trimming cut 4 bases from V and 2 bases from J; bases unmatched to any gene: 3.

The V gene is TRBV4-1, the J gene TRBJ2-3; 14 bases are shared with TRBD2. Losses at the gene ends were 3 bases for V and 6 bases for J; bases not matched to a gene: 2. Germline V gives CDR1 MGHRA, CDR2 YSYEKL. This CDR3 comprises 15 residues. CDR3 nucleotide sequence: TGCGCCAGCAGCCAGACTAGCGGGGGGGCGGATACGCAGTATTTT. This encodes CASSQTSGGADTQYF.

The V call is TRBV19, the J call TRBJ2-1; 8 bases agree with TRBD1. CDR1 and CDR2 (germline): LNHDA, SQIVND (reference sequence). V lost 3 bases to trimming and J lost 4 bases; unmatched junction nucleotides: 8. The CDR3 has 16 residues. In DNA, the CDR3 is TGTGCCAGTAGTATTGGGCGGACAGGGCATTACAATGAGCAGTTCTTC. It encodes CASSIGRTGHYNEQFF.

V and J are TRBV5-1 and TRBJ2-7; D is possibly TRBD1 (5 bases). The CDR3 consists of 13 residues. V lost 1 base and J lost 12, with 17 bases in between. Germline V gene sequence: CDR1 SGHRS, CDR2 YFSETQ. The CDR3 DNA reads TGCGCCAGCAGCTTGCCCGAGAGGACACGCGCGTACTTC. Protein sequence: CASSLPERTRAYF.

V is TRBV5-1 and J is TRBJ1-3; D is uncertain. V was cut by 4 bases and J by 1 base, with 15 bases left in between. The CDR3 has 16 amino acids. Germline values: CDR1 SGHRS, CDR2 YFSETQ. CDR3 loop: CASSPEGVSSGNTIYF. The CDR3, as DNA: TGCGCCAGCAGCCCGGAGGGTGTCAGTTCTGGAAACACCATATATTTT.

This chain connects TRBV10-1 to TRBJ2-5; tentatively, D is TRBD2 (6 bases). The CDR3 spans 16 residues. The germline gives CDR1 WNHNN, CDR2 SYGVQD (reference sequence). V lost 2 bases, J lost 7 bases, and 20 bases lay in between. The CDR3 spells CASSETWRVHPGTQYF. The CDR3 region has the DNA TGCGCCAGCAGTGAGACATGGAGGGTCCACCCGGGGACCCAGTACTTC.

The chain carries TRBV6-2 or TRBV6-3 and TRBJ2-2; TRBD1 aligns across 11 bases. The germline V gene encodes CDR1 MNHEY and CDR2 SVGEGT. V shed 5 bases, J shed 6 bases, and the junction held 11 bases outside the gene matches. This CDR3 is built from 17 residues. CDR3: CASSSGQGAIMAGELFF. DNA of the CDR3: TGTGCCAGCAGTAGCGGACAGGGGGCTATCATGGCCGGGGAGCTGTTTTTT.

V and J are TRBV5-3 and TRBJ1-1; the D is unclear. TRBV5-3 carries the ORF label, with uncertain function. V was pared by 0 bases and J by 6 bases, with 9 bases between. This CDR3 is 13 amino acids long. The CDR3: CARSLETEPEAFF. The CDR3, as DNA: TGTGCCAGAAGCTTGGAAACTGAGCCTGAAGCTTTCTTT.

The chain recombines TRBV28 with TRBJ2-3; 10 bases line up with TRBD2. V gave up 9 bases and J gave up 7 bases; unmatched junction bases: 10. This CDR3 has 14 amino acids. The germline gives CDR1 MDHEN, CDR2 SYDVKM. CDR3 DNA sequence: TGTGCCAGTAGTCGAGCGGGGGGGCCGAATACGCAGTATTTT. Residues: CASSRAGGPNTQYF.

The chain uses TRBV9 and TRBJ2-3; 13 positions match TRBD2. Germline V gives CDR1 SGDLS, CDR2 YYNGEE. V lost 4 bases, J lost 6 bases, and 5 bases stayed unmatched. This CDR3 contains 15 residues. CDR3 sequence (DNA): TGTGCCAGCAGCCAAACTAGCGGGGGGGCTGATACGCAGTATTTT. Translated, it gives CASSQTSGGADTQYF.

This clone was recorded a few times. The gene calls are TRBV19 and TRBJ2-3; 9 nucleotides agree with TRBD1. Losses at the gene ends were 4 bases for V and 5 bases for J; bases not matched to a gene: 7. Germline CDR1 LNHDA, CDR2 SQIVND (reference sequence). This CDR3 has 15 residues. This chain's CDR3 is CASSTRQGDGDTQYF. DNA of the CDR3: TGTGCCAGTAGTACCAGACAGGGGGATGGAGATACGCAGTATTTT.

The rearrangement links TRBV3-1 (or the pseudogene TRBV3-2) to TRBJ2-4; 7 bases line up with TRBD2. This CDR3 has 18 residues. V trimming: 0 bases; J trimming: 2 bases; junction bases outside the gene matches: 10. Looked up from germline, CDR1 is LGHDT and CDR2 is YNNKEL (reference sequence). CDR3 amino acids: CASSQDWEGMGSKNIQYF. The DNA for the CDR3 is TGTGCCAGCAGCCAAGATTGGGAGGGGATGGGGTCCAAAAACATTCAGTACTTC.

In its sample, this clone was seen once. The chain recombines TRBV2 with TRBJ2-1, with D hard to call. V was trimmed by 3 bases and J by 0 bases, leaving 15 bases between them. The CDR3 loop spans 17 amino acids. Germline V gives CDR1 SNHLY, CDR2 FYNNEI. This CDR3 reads CASSDIGSLTSYNEQFF. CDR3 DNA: TGTGCCAGCAGTGATATTGGCTCACTAACCTCCTACAATGAGCAGTTCTTC.

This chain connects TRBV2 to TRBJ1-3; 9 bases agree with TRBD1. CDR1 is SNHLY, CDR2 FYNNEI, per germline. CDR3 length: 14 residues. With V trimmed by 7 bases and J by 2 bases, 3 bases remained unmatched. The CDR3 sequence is CASMRTGAGNTIYF. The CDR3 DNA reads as TGTGCCAGCATGCGGACAGGGGCTGGAAACACCATATATTTT.

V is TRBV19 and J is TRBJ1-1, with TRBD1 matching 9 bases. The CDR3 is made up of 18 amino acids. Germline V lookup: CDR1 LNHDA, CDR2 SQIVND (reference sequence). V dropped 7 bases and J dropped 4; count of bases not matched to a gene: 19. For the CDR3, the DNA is TGTGCCAGTATACCATCCCGTTTCGGACAGGGGCCCTCCACTGAAGCTTTCTTT. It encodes CASIPSRFGQGPSTEAFF.

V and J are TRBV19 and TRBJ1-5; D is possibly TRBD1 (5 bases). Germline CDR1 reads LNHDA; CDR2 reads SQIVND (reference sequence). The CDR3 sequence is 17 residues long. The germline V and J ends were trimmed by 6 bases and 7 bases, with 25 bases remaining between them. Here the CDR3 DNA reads TGTGCCAGTAGCCACTGGGGTATTGGGGGGTCGGGGCAGCCCCAGCATTTT. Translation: CASSHWGIGGSGQPQHF.

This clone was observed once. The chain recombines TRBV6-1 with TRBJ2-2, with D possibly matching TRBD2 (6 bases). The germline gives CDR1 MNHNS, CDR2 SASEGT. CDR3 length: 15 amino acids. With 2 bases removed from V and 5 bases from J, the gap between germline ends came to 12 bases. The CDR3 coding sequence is TGTGCCAGCAGTGAACAGCCCGCGGGGACCGGGGAGCTGTTTTTT. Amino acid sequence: CASSEQPAGTGELFF.

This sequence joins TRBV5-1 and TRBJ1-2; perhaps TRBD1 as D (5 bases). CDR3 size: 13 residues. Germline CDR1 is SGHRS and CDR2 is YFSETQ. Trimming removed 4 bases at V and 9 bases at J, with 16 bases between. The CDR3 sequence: CASSPDGGLRYTF. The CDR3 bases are TGCGCCAGCAGCCCGGACGGGGGGTTGCGCTACACCTTC.

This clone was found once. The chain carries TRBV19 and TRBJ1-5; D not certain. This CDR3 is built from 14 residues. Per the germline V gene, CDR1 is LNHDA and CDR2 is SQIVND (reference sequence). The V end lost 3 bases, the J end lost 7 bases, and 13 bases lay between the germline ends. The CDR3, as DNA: TGTGCCAGTAGTATGGGCTTCGTTCCCCAGCCCCAGCATTTT. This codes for CASSMGFVPQPQHF.

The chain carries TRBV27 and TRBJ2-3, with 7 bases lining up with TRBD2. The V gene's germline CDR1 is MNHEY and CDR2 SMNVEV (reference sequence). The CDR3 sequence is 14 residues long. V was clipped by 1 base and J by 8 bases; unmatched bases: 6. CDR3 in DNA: TGTGCCAGCAGTTTATACTCCAGGGAGGGTACGCAGTATTTT. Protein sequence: CASSLYSREGTQYF.

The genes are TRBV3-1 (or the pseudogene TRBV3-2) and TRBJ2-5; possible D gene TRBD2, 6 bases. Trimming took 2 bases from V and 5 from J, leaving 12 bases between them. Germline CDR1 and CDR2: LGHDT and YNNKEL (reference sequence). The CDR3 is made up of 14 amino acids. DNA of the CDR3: TGTGCCAGCAGCCAAAAAGGTGGGGGGGAGACCCAGTACTTC. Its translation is CASSQKGGGETQYF.

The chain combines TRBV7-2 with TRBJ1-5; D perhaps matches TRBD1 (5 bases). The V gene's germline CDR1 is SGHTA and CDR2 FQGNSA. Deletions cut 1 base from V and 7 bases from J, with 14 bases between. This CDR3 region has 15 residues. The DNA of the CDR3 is TGTGCCAGCAGCTTAGTCATAGGGGAAAGACAGCCCCAGCATTTT. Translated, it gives CASSLVIGERQPQHF.

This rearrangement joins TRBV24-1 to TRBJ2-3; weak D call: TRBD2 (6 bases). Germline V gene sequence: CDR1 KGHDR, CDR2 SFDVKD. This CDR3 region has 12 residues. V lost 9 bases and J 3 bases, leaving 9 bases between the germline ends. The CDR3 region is CATSGVTDTQYF. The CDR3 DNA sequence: TGTGCCACCTCGGGGGTAACAGATACGCAGTATTTT.

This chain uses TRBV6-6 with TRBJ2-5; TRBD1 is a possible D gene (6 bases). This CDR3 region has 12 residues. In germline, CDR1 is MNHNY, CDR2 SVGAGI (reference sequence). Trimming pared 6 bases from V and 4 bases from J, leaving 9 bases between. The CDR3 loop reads CASRTGPETQYF. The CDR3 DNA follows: TGTGCCAGCAGAACAGGGCCAGAGACCCAGTACTTC.

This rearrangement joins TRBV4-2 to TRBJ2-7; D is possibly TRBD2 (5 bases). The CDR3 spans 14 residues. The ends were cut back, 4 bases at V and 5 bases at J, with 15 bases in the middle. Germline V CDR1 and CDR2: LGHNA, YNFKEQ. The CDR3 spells CASSPGELGNEQYF. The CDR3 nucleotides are TGTGCCAGCAGCCCCGGGGAGCTAGGAAACGAGCAGTACTTC.

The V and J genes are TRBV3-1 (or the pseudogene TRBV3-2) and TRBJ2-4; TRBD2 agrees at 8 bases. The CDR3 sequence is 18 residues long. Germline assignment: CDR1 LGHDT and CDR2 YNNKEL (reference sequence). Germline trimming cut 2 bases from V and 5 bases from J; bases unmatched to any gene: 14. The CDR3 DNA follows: TGTGCCAGCAGCCAACACCGGACTAGCCCCGGAGGTGAAAACATTCAGTACTTC. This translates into CASSQHRTSPGGENIQYF.

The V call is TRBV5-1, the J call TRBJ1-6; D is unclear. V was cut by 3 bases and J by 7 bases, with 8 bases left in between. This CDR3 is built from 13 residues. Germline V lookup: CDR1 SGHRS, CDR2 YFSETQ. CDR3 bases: TGCGCCAGCAGCTATGCGGAGAATTCACCCCTCCACTTT. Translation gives CASSYAENSPLHF.